This is a list of T cell receptor beta chains from one sample in a study of T cell responses to AZD1222 COVID-19 vaccine. The assay was immunoSEQ multiplex PCR, and TCRdb's table has in-frame clones only and misses some. The sample consists of 89,000 or so clones, approximately 90% of them appearing once. Sequences were derived from peripheral blood, sampled 28 days after the second AZD1222 dose. These receptors all stem from an adult who received the AZD1222 COVID-19 vaccine. Both conserved end residues are part of each CDR3. The order of the fields is D gene, clone size, J gene, V gene, CDR3 protein, CDR3 DNA. The D gene is left open where the match is weak. Size is stated for part of the rows, as once, few or many counts, or as a class when the clone is expanded.

-,-,TRBJ2-6,TRBV3-1/TRBV3-2,CASSLDGSFSGANVLTF,TGTGCCAGCAGCCTAGACGGGAGTTTCTCTGGGGCCAACGTCCTGACTTTC
-,few,TRBJ1-1,TRBV18,CASSPSTGNTEAFF,TGTGCCAGCTCACCAAGTACAGGGAACACTGAAGCTTTCTTT
-,once,TRBJ1-6,TRBV30,CAWSPQGNSPLHF,TGTGCCTGGAGTCCTCAGGGGAATTCACCCCTCCACTTT
TRBD1,-,TRBJ1-1,TRBV28,CASATGGAGTEAFF,TGTGCCAGCGCGACAGGGGGCGCGGGCACTGAAGCTTTCTTT
TRBD1,-,TRBJ2-1,TRBV19,CASSIDLGQGPSYNEQFF,TGTGCCAGTAGTATAGATCTGGGACAGGGGCCATCCTACAATGAGCAGTTCTTC
TRBD2,-,TRBJ2-5,TRBV6-4,CASSKSGGQETQYF,TGTGCCAGCAGTAAGAGCGGGGGCCAAGAGACCCAGTACTTC
TRBD1,-,TRBJ2-5,TRBV11-2,CASSTGTGTETQYF,TGTGCCAGCAGCACTGGGACAGGGACGGAGACCCAGTACTTC
-,-,TRBJ1-1,TRBV19,CASTFGQTNTEAFF,TGTGCCAGTACCTTCGGACAGACGAACACTGAAGCTTTCTTT
-,-,TRBJ2-3,TRBV24-1,CATSGERAPDTQYF,TGTGCCACCAGTGGGGAGAGGGCACCAGATACGCAGTATTTT
-,-,TRBJ2-7,TRBV28,CASSWTGGSYEQYF,TGTGCCAGCAGTTGGACTGGAGGATCCTACGAGCAGTACTTC
TRBD1,-,TRBJ1-5,TRBV2,CASKAGTAGNQPQHF,TGTGCCAGCAAGGCGGGGACAGCGGGAAATCAGCCCCAGCATTTT
-,-,TRBJ2-3,TRBV9,CASSVAWGTDTQYF,TGTGCCAGCAGCGTAGCTTGGGGCACAGATACGCAGTATTTT
TRBD1,-,TRBJ1-2,TRBV5-1,CASSPPGQVYGYTF,TGCGCCAGCAGCCCGCCGGGACAGGTCTATGGCTACACCTTC
TRBD1,-,TRBJ1-2,TRBV29-1,CSVSPDRGDYGYTF,TGCAGCGTTTCACCGGACAGGGGGGACTATGGCTACACCTTC
TRBD1,-,TRBJ2-7,TRBV5-1,CASSPGTVGYEQYF,TGCGCCAGCAGCCCCGGGACAGTCGGATACGAGCAGTACTTC
TRBD1,few,TRBJ2-7,TRBV2,CASSLRGQGIHEQYF,TGTGCCAGCTCCCTGAGGGGACAGGGTATCCACGAGCAGTACTTC
-,-,TRBJ1-2,TRBV5-1,CASSLAGNYGYTF,TGCGCCAGCAGCTTGGCGGGGAACTATGGCTACACCTTC
-,-,TRBJ1-2,TRBV30,CAWDLGSRDLGYTF,TGTGCCTGGGACTTGGGGTCCAGGGACCTCGGCTACACCTTC
TRBD2,few,TRBJ2-7,TRBV9,CASSVDPTSGSRDEQYF,TGTGCCAGCAGCGTAGATCCGACTAGCGGGAGTAGAGACGAGCAGTACTTC
-,-,TRBJ2-4,TRBV6-1,CASSERPVKNIQYF,TGTGCCAGCAGTGAGAGGCCGGTCAAAAACATTCAGTACTTC
-,-,TRBJ1-1,TRBV15,CATSSGKQLMNTEAFF,TGTGCCACCAGCAGCGGGAAGCAGCTCATGAACACTGAAGCTTTCTTT
-,-,TRBJ2-5,TRBV24-1,CATSDPGRGGETQYF,TGTGCCACCAGTGACCCTGGACGGGGAGGAGAGACCCAGTACTTC
-,-,TRBJ1-1,TRBV7-2,CASGTEAFF,TGTGCTAGTGGGACTGAAGCTTTCTTT
TRBD1,-,TRBJ1-2,TRBV18,CASSPFGTGDSGYTF,TGTGCCAGCTCACCATTTGGGACAGGGGACTCTGGCTACACCTTC
-,-,TRBJ1-6,TRBV5-5,CASSLGTANSPLHF,TGTGCCAGCAGCCTAGGGACGGCTAATTCACCCCTCCACTTT
-,-,TRBJ2-7,TRBV9,CASSVGRSGVDYEQYF,TGTGCCAGCAGCGTAGGACGGAGCGGAGTGGACTACGAGCAGTACTTC
-,few,TRBJ1-4,TRBV2,CASRGRQGTNEKLFF,TGTGCCAGCAGGGGGAGACAAGGGACTAATGAAAAACTGTTTTTT
-,-,TRBJ1-1,TRBV7-6,CASSFGRVVFF,TGTGCCAGCAGCTTCGGCAGGGTGGTTTTCTTT
-,few,TRBJ1-5,TRBV10-1,CASRRGDQPQHF,TGCGCCAGCCGGCGGGGAGACCAGCCCCAGCATTTT
-,-,TRBJ2-1,TRBV9,CASSAPSLSRFNEQFF,TGTGCCAGCAGCGCCCCTTCACTCTCAAGGTTCAATGAGCAGTTCTTC
TRBD1,-,TRBJ1-5,TRBV19,CASNDRVTDQPQHF,TGTGCCAGTAATGACAGGGTTACAGATCAGCCCCAGCATTTT
-,-,TRBJ2-1,TRBV9,CASSSSTDASSYNEQFF,TGTGCCAGCAGCAGCTCGACAGACGCTAGCTCCTACAATGAGCAGTTCTTC
-,-,TRBJ1-5,TRBV6-6,CASTPDVLQPQHF,TGTGCCAGCACCCCGGACGTCCTTCAGCCCCAGCATTTT
TRBD1,-,TRBJ1-1,TRBV5-1,CASSWSQGSGTEAFF,TGCGCCAGCAGCTGGTCACAGGGGTCCGGCACTGAAGCTTTCTTT
TRBD1,-,TRBJ2-5,TRBV19,CASSIVRGIQETQYF,TGTGCCAGTAGTATAGTCAGGGGGATACAAGAGACCCAGTACTTC
TRBD2,once,TRBJ2-3,TRBV28,CASSLPKWASGSTDTQYF,TGTGCCAGCAGTTTACCGAAATGGGCTAGCGGGAGTACAGATACGCAGTATTTT
-,-,TRBJ1-1,TRBV24-1,CATSDLSGEAFF,TGTGCCACCAGTGATTTAAGTGGCGAAGCTTTCTTT
-,-,TRBJ1-5,TRBV28,CASSSSDLKRSNQPQHF,TGTGCCAGCAGTTCATCTGATCTTAAGCGGAGCAATCAGCCCCAGCATTTT
-,-,TRBJ2-3,TRBV5-1,CASSQGDTDTQYF,TGCGCCAGCTCCCAGGGAGACACAGATACGCAGTATTTT
TRBD1,-,TRBJ1-1,TRBV30,CAWRSTGGTEAFF,TGTGCCTGGCGCTCCACAGGGGGCACTGAAGCTTTCTTT
-,-,TRBJ2-5,TRBV11-2,CASSIAGYPETQYF,TGTGCCAGCAGCATAGCAGGGTATCCAGAGACCCAGTACTTC
-,-,TRBJ1-3,TRBV18,CASSPSMQGAGNTIYF,TGTGCCAGCTCACCATCTATGCAGGGTGCTGGAAACACCATATATTTT
-,-,TRBJ2-2,TRBV19,CASTFTGELFF,TGTGCCAGTACTTTCACCGGGGAGCTGTTTTTT
-,-,TRBJ2-5,TRBV28,CASSHPSAGKTQYF,TGTGCCAGCAGCCACCCTAGCGCGGGGAAGACCCAGTACTTC
-,-,TRBJ1-1,TRBV6-5,CASGHSNTEAFF,TGTGCCAGCGGACACTCGAACACTGAAGCTTTCTTT
TRBD1,-,TRBJ2-7,TRBV18,CASSPQLGTGGYEQYF,TGTGCCAGCTCACCACAGTTAGGGACAGGGGGTTACGAGCAGTACTTC
-,-,TRBJ1-5,TRBV27,CASSLIPGNNQPQHF,TGTGCCAGCAGTTTAATCCCAGGAAACAATCAGCCCCAGCATTTT
-,-,TRBJ2-2,TRBV6-5,CASRQQGNTGELFF,TGTGCCAGCAGGCAACAGGGAAACACCGGGGAGCTGTTTTTT
TRBD1,once,TRBJ1-2,TRBV28,CASSPRALGTGGIGYTF,TGTGCCAGCAGTCCCAGGGCTCTCGGGACAGGGGGTATAGGCTACACCTTC
-,-,TRBJ2-7,TRBV27,CASSSTAQRLTWVGPSSEQYF,TGTGCCAGCAGTTCGACCGCCCAAAGACTTACCTGGGTTGGGCCCTCCAGCGAGCAGTACTTC
-,-,TRBJ1-5,TRBV6-5,CASGRQPQHF,TGTGCCAGCGGGCGCCAGCCCCAGCATTTT
TRBD1,-,TRBJ1-5,TRBV11-3,CASSLDVRGYRRPQHF,TGTGCCAGCAGCTTAGATGTCAGGGGGTATCGTCGGCCCCAGCATTTT